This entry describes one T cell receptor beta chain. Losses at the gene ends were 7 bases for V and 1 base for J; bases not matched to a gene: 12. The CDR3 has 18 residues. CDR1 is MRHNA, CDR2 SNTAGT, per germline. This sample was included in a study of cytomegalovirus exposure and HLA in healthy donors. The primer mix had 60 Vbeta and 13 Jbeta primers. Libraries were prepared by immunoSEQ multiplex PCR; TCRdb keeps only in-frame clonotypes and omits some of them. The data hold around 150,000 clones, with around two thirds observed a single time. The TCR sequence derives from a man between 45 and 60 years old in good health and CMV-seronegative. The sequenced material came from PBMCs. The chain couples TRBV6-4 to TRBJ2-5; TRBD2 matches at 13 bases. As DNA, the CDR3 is TGTGCCAGCATCTGCGAACTAGCGGGGGGGCAGGCCCAAGAGACCCAGTACTTC. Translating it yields CASICELAGGQAQETQYF.